This T cell receptor (beta chain) was sequenced for a study of blood T cell repertoires in COVID-19. Study summary: Collection of acute and convalescent COVID-19 samples took place in the United States, Italy and Spain. T cells, B-cell-depleted T cells, or PBMCs supplied cDNA or gDNA.

Original processing notes: Counts of nucleated cells, estimated from reference gene primer amplification, were obtained. TCRdb's copy holds only in-frame clones and misses some; the assay was immunoSEQ multiplex PCR. V and J calls and clone size are copied from that table; D and trimming were computed from the DNA. The sample comprises about 150,000 clones, roughly 84% of which are singletons, and less than 9% rests with the top ten. Per the germline V gene, CDR1 is MNHEY and CDR2 is SVGAGI. With 2 bases clipped from V and 6 bases from J, the junction kept 4 bases outside the gene matches. The CDR3 has 14 residues.

The genes are TRBV6-5 and TRBJ2-1; 7 nucleotides agree with TRBD2. The sequence was obtained from a man under 40 with COVID-19, enrolled during active disease. Sequencing was carried out using peripheral blood. The CDR3: CASSYAGVANEQFF. For the CDR3, the DNA is TGTGCCAGCAGTTACGCGGGAGTAGCCAATGAGCAGTTCTTC.